Shown below are 7 T cell receptor beta chains from a single sample sequenced in a study of T cells in Graves' hyperthyroidism and ophthalmopathy. There were TCR beta CDR3 regions amplified from RNA transcripts. An initial round of RT-PCR targeting the TCR CDR3 relied on the HTBI primer set. TCRdb analysed the multiplex PCR reads with MiXCR anew, one entry per CDR3 protein. The sample holds approximately 400,000 distinct CDR3 sequences; approximately 20% are singletons and the top ten take about 3.7%. Sequencing was done on a sample of blood. The receptors were sampled from a woman aged 18 to 35 with Graves' hyperthyroidism.

In its sample, this clonotype was seen many times. The V and J genes are TRBV2 and TRBJ1-1; D may be TRBD1 (5 bases). This CDR3 is 13 amino acids long. V lost 6 bases to trimming and J lost 5 bases, with 13 bases between them. In germline, CDR1 is SNHLY, CDR2 FYNNEI. The CDR3 region has the DNA TGTGCCAGCAGCCAGGGAAGGGGTACTGAAGCTTTCTTT. Its protein product is CASSQGRGTEAFF.

This clonotype was recorded a few times. The chain couples TRBV12-3 or TRBV12-4 to TRBJ1-1, with D unclear. The V end lost 3 bases, the J end lost 4 bases, and 9 bases lay between the germline ends. CDR3 length equals 13 residues. The CDR3 nucleotides are TGTGCCAGCAGTTTTAGGATCCCCACTGAAGCTTTCTTT. It yields the protein CASSFRIPTEAFF.

Concerning this clonotype itself: A much more abundant neighbour one base away suggests this may be a read error. The DNA of the CDR3 is TGTGCCAGCAGCATATTAACGGGGCGGCACACTGAAGCTTTCTTT. This gives the protein CASSILTGRHTEAFF. The rearrangement joins TRBV9 to TRBJ1-1, with a possible D match to TRBD1 (5 bases). The length of the CDR3 is 15 residues. V lost 4 bases to trimming and J lost 3 bases, with 16 bases between them. CDR1 is SGDLS, CDR2 YYNGEE, per germline.

This clonotype appeared many times. This chain links TRBV27 with TRBJ2-5; TRBD1 or TRBD2 may be the D gene (6 bases each). This CDR3 spans 15 amino acids. Trimming pared 3 bases from V and 5 bases from J, leaving 16 bases between. Germline-derived CDR1 and CDR2 are MNHEY and SMNVEV (reference sequence). The CDR3 protein is CASSFSEGGAETQYF. The CDR3 coding sequence is TGTGCCAGCAGTTTCTCCGAGGGGGGCGCGGAGACCCAGTACTTC.

This clonotype appeared many times. This chain's CDR3 is CASSAGTGNSPLHF. CDR3 sequence (DNA): TGTGCCAGCAGTGCCGGGACAGGGAATTCACCCCTCCACTTT. The V call is TRBV12-3 or TRBV12-4, the J call TRBJ1-6; 9 bases map to TRBD1. Trimming removed 5 bases from V and 7 bases from J; junction bases left unmatched: 3. This CDR3 has 14 residues.

Many counts were recorded for this clonotype. The genes are TRBV20-1 and TRBJ1-6; maybe TRBD1 (5 bases). V lost 3 bases to trimming and J lost 6 bases, with 9 bases between them. The CDR3 contains 13 residues. The germline CDR1 and CDR2 sequences are DFQATT and SNEGSKA (reference sequence). The DNA of the CDR3 is TGCAGTGCTAGGGGGCTACCTAATTCACCCCTCCACTTT. It translates to CSARGLPNSPLHF.

Only a few counts were recorded for this clonotype. The rearrangement joins TRBV5-1 to TRBJ1-1; TRBD1 is a possible D gene (6 bases). Germline lookup yields CDR1 SGHRS and CDR2 YFSETQ. The V end lost 0 bases, the J end lost 6 bases, and 12 bases lay between the germline ends. The CDR3 length is 14 residues. DNA of the CDR3: TGCGCCAGCAGCTTGGACAGGGTTATCGCTGAAGCTTTCTTT. Translated, it gives CASSLDRVIAEAFF. Filled out from reference TRBV5-1 and TRBJ1-1, the complete variable domain reads KAGVTQTPRYLIKTRGQQVTLSCSPISGHRSVSWYQQTPGQGLQFLFEYFSETQRNKGNFPGRFSGRQFSNSRSEMNVSTLELGDSALYLCASSLDRVIAEAFFGQGTRLTVV.